One and the same sample provided the 18 T cell receptor beta chains below, sequenced in a study of cytomegalovirus exposure and HLA in healthy donors. Vbeta (60) and Jbeta (13) primers were used in the PCR. TCRdb keeps only in-frame clones here, not all; method: immunoSEQ multiplex PCR. The sample holds about 130,000 clones, 75% seen once. Sequencing used PBMCs. These receptors originate from a woman in her fifties or sixties in good health and CMV-seronegative.

The V and J genes are TRBV28 and TRBJ1-3; 8 bases line up with TRBD1. In germline, CDR1 is MDHEN, CDR2 SYDVKM. There are 15 residues in the CDR3. J gave up 4 bases and V 5 bases, and 7 bases lay outside the gene matches. CDR3 DNA sequence: TGTGCCAGCAGTCCTACGACAGGGGTCGGAAACACCATATATTTT. It codes for CASSPTTGVGNTIYF.

V usage is TRBV7-8 and J usage is TRBJ2-5; 8 bases are a match to TRBD2. Germline assignment: CDR1 SGHVS and CDR2 FQNEAQ. This CDR3 comprises 16 residues. The ends lost 1 base at V and 5 bases at J; junction bases unmatched: 9. The CDR3 coding sequence is TGTGCCAGCAGCTTAGTGGCGGGAGGATTTCGGGAGACCCAGTACTTC. It encodes CASSLVAGGFRETQYF.

The rearrangement links TRBV5-4 to TRBJ2-7; 11 bases agree with TRBD2. V lost 4 bases and J lost 1; bases outside the gene matches: 7. CDR1 and CDR2 from the germline V gene are SGHNT and YYREEE (reference sequence). This CDR3 contains 16 residues. In DNA, the CDR3 is TGTGCCAGCAGCCGTGGACGACTAGCGGGATCCTACGAGCAGTACTTC. Protein: CASSRGRLAGSYEQYF.

The chain couples TRBV30 to TRBJ2-7; D gene uncertain. CDR3 size: 13 residues. Germline V gives CDR1 GTSNPN, CDR2 SVGIG (reference sequence). V lost 5 bases to trimming and J lost 0 bases, with 11 bases between them. As DNA, the CDR3 is TGTGCCTGGGGGTGGAGCAGCTCCTACGAGCAGTACTTC. As protein: CAWGWSSSYEQYF.

CDR3 sequence (DNA): TGTGCCAGCAGATCCCGGGACAGCTATGGCTACACCTTC. It yields the protein CASRSRDSYGYTF. V gene TRBV6-6 combines with J gene TRBJ1-2, with 7 positions matching TRBD1. The V and J ends lost 6 bases and 4 bases, in that order; junction bases with no gene match: 5. CDR3 length: 13 amino acids. From germline, CDR1 is MNHNY and CDR2 SVGAGI (reference sequence).

Within the sample, this clone is medium-sized. The V and J genes are TRBV6-4 and TRBJ2-3; D uncertain. The CDR3 is made up of 13 amino acids. Between the trimmed V and J ends, which lost 5 bases and 1 base, there was a span of 7 bases. Germline values: CDR1 MRHNA, CDR2 SNTAGT. CDR3 sequence reads: CASSQERTDTQYF. CDR3 sequence (DNA): TGTGCCAGCAGTCAGGAACGCACAGATACGCAGTATTTT.

The rearrangement links TRBV29-1 to TRBJ2-2, with TRBD1 matching 7 bases. Germline trimming cut 6 bases from V and 5 bases from J; bases unmatched to any gene: 18. This CDR3 is 17 amino acids long. The germline V gene encodes CDR1 SQVTM and CDR2 ANQGSEA. DNA for the CDR3: TGCAGCGTGACAGGGCACACCACAAATGCCGGAACCGGGGAGCTGTTTTTT. This sequence encodes CSVTGHTTNAGTGELFF.

The gene calls are TRBV7-2 and TRBJ2-3, with D possibly matching TRBD2 (6 bases). CDR1 is SGHTA and CDR2 is FQGNSA in the germline V gene. This CDR3 has 17 amino acids. The V gene lost 1 base and the J gene lost 0 bases, with 14 bases spanning the gap. The CDR3 coding sequence is TGTGCCAGCAGCTTAGTGGTGGTAGCGGCTAGCACAGATACGCAGTATTTT. It yields the protein CASSLVVVAASTDTQYF.

The chain uses TRBV21-1 and TRBJ2-1; the table names TRBD2, a call not compared with the DNA. TRBV21-1 is recorded as a pseudogene. The CDR3 consists of 13 residues. As DNA, the CDR3 is TGTGCCAGCAGCCTGCTTAGCGGGAGGGCCATCTTCTTC. It codes for CASSLLSGRAIFF.

In its sample, this clone was seen once. This sequence joins TRBV19 and TRBJ1-1; 8 bases are shared with TRBD1. The CDR3 is 16 amino acids. Germline V lookup: CDR1 LNHDA, CDR2 SQIVND (reference sequence). Trimming removed 0 bases from V and 3 bases from J; junction bases left unmatched: 6. Here the CDR3 DNA reads TGTGCCAGTAGTATAGATAGGGCGACAGGGGACACTGAAGCTTTCTTT. It codes for CASSIDRATGDTEAFF.

This chain links TRBV18 with TRBJ2-2, with D tentatively TRBD2 (6 bases). Germline V CDR1 and CDR2: KGHSH, LQKENI. The V end lost 8 bases, the J end lost 2 bases, and 18 bases lay between the germline ends. There are 16 residues in the CDR3. The CDR3 loop reads CASLSRAEGNTGELFF. CDR3 DNA: TGTGCCAGCCTATCCCGGGCGGAGGGAAACACCGGGGAGCTGTTTTTT.

The V gene is TRBV6-1, the J gene TRBJ2-3; D may be TRBD1 (6 bases). Per germline, CDR1 MNHNS and CDR2 SASEGT. The CDR3 is 16 residues long. V dropped 4 bases and J dropped 3 bases, with 17 bases sitting between them. CDR3 residues: CASSATGQFFTDTQYF. As DNA, the CDR3 is TGTGCCAGCAGTGCCACCGGACAGTTTTTTACAGATACGCAGTATTTT.

This chain joins TRBV11-2 and TRBJ2-2; possibly TRBD2 for D (5 bases). From germline, CDR1 is SGHAT and CDR2 FQNNGV. This CDR3 comprises 14 residues. V was trimmed by 1 base and J by 10 bases, leaving 13 bases between them. CDR3 nucleotide sequence: TGTGCCAGCAGCTTAGGCTTGGGGAGAGAGGAGCTGTTTTTT. Its translation: CASSLGLGREELFF.

The chain combines TRBV6-1 with TRBJ1-4; D possibly corresponds to TRBD1 (6 bases). Per the germline V gene, CDR1 is MNHNS and CDR2 is SASEGT. CDR3 size: 15 residues. Between the trimmed V and J ends, which lost 5 bases and 7 bases, there was a span of 17 bases. DNA for the CDR3: TGTGCCAGCAGTTCACAGGGAGCCGCTCGTGAAAAACTGTTTTTT. Its protein is CASSSQGAAREKLFF.

The chain is built from TRBV28 and TRBJ2-1; 9 bases map to TRBD2. V dropped 8 bases and J dropped 8; count of bases not matched to a gene: 16. Germline CDR1 MDHEN, CDR2 SYDVKM. The CDR3 is 16 residues long. The CDR3 here is CASCAAGAGGPDEQFF. CDR3 bases: TGTGCCAGCTGCGCTGCGGGTGCGGGAGGGCCAGATGAGCAGTTCTTC.

The J gene is TRBJ1-2, the V gene TRBV30; D ambiguous. Germline V lookup: CDR1 GTSNPN, CDR2 SVGIG (reference sequence). V lost 5 bases, J lost 3 bases, and 13 bases lay in between. The CDR3 length is 13 residues. This CDR3 reads CAWSSNMDYGYTF. The CDR3 bases are TGTGCCTGGTCCTCGAACATGGACTATGGCTACACCTTC.

V gene TRBV5-1 combines with J gene TRBJ2-7; 8 bases fit TRBD1. The CDR3 loop spans 15 amino acids. Looked up from germline, CDR1 is SGHRS and CDR2 is YFSETQ. V shed 2 bases, J shed 2 bases, and the junction held 6 bases outside the gene matches. The CDR3 DNA follows: TGCGCCAGCAGCTTAGAACAGGGGGGAGCCTACGAGCAGTACTTC. Protein: CASSLEQGGAYEQYF. Using reference TRBV5-1 and TRBJ2-7 for the parts outside the CDR3, the full variable domain is KAGVTQTPRYLIKTRGQQVTLSCSPISGHRSVSWYQQTPGQGLQFLFEYFSETQRNKGNFPGRFSGRQFSNSRSEMNVSTLELGDSALYLCASSLEQGGAYEQYFGPGTRLTVT.

The rearrangement uses TRBV11-2 and TRBJ2-5; the match to TRBD1 covers 8 bases. J was trimmed by 3 bases and V by 1 base; bases with no gene match: 7. Germline-derived CDR1 and CDR2 are SGHAT and FQNNGV. The CDR3 loop spans 16 amino acids. As DNA, the CDR3 is TGTGCCAGCAGCTTAGTATCCCCAGGGGGCGAAGAGACCCAGTACTTC. Its translation: CASSLVSPGGEETQYF.